This TCR beta chain is drawn from a study of early T cells in non-severe SARS-CoV-2 infection. Each CDR3 protein gets one entry after TCRdb re-called the 5' RACE reads with MiXCR. Of 61,000 or so distinct CDR3 sequences listed, approximately 12% are singletons. V lost 5 bases to trimming and J lost 2 bases; unmatched junction nucleotides: 4. CDR1 and CDR2 from the germline V gene are MDHEN and SYDVKM. CDR3 length: 16 residues. This clonotype was found many times. The sample in question was whole blood, obtained at baseline. V and J are TRBV28 and TRBJ2-1; 12 bases are shared with TRBD2. The TCR originated in an adult who was a healthcare worker with PCR-confirmed SARS-CoV-2 infection or an uninfected control (not recorded which). The donor label of this sample is uncertain. The CDR3 DNA reads as TGTGCCAGCAGTCCATCTAGCGGGGGGGCCTACAATGAGCAGTTCTTC. The encoded protein is CASSPSSGGAYNEQFF.